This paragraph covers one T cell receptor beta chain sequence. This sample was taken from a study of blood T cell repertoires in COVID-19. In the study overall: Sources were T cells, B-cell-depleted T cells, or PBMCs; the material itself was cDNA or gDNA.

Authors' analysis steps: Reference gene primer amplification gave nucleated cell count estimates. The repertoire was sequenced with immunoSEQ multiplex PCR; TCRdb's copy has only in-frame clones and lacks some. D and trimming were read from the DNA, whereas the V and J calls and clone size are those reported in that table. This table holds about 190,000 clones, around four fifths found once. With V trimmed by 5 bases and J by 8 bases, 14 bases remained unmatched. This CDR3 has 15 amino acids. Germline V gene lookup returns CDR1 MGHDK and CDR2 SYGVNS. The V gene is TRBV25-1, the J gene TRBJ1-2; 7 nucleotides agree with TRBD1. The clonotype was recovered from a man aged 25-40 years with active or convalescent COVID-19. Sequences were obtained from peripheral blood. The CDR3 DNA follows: TGTGCCAGCAGTAAGAGGACAGGCGCCGGGGACGGCTACACCTTC. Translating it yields CASSKRTGAGDGYTF.